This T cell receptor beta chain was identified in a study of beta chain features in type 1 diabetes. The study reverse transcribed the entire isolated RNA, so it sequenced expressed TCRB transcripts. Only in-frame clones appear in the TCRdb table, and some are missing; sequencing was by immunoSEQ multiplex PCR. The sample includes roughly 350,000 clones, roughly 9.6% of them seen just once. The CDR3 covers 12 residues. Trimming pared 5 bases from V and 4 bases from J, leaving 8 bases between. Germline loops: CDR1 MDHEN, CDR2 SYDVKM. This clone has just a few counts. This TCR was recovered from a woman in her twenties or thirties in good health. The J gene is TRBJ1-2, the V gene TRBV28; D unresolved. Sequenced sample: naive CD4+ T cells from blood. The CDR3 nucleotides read TGTGCCAGCAGTACAGTTAGCTATGGCTACACCTTC. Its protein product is CASSTVSYGYTF.